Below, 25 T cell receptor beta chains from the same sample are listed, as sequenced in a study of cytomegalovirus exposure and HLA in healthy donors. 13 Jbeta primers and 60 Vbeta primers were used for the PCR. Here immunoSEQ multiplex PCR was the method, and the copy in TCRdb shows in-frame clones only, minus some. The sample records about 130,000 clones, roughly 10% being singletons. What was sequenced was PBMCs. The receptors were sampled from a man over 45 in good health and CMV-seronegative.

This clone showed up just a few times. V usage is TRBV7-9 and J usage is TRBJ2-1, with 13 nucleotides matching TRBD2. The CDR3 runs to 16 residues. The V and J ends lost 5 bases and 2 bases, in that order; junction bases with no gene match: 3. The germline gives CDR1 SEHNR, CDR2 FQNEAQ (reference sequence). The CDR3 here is CASSATSGRAYNEQFF. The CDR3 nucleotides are TGTGCCAGCAGCGCAACTAGCGGGAGGGCCTACAATGAGCAGTTCTTC.

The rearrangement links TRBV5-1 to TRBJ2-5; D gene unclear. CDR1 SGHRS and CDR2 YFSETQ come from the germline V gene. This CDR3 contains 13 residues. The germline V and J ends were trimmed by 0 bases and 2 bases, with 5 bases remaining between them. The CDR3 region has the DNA TGCGCCAGCAGCTTGGAAGCTCAAGAGACCCAGTACTTC. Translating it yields CASSLEAQETQYF.

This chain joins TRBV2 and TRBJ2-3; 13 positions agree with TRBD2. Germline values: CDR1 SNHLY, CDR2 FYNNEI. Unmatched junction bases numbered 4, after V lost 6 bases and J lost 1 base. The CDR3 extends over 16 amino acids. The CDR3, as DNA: TGTGCCAGCAGGCGCACTAGCGGGGGGGGCACAGATACGCAGTATTTT. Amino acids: CASRRTSGGGTDTQYF. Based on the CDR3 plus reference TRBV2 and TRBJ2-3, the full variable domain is EPEVTQTPSHQVTQMGQEVILRCVPISNHLYFYWYRQILGQKVEFLVSFYNNEISEKSEIFDDQFSVERPDGSNFTLKIRSTKLEDSAMYFCASRRTSGGGTDTQYFGPGTRLTVL.

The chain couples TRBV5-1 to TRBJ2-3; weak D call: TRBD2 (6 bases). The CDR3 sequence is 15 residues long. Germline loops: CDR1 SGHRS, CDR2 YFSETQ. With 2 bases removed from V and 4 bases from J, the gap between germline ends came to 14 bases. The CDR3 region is CASSFGGDVADTQYF. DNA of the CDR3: TGCGCCAGCAGCTTCGGGGGTGACGTGGCAGATACGCAGTATTTT. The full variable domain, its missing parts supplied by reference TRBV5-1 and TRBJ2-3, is KAGVTQTPRYLIKTRGQQVTLSCSPISGHRSVSWYQQTPGQGLQFLFEYFSETQRNKGNFPGRFSGRQFSNSRSEMNVSTLELGDSALYLCASSFGGDVADTQYFGPGTRLTVL.

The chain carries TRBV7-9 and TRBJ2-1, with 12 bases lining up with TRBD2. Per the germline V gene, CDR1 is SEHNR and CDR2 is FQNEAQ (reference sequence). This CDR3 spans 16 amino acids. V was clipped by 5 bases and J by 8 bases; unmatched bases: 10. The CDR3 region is CASSPRSGTSGHEQFF. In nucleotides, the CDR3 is TGTGCCAGCAGCCCCAGGTCCGGGACTAGCGGGCATGAGCAGTTCTTC.

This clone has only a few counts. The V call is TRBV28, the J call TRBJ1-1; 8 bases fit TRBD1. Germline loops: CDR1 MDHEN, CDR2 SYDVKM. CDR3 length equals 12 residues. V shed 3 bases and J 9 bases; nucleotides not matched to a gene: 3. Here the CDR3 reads CASSLRTGKAFF. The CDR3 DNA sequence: TGTGCCAGCAGTTTGCGGACAGGGAAAGCTTTCTTT.

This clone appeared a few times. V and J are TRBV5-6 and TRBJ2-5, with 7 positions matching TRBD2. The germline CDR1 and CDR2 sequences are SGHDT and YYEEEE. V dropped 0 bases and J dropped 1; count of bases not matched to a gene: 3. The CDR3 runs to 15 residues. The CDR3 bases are TGTGCCAGCAGCTTGGTATCGGGGGGCCAAGAGACCCAGTACTTC. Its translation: CASSLVSGGQETQYF.

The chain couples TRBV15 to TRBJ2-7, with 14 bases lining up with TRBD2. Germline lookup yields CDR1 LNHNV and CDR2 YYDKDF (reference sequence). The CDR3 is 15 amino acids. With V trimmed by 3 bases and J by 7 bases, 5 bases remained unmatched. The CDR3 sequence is CATSRGLAGAREQYF. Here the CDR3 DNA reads TGTGCCACCAGCAGGGGACTAGCGGGGGCGAGGGAGCAGTACTTC.

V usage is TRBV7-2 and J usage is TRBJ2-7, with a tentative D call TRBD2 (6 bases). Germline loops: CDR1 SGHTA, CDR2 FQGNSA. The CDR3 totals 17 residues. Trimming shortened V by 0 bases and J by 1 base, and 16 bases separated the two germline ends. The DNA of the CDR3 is TGTGCCAGCAGCTTAGCGGTGGGAGGTAGTGCATCCTACGAGCAGTACTTC. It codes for CASSLAVGGSASYEQYF.

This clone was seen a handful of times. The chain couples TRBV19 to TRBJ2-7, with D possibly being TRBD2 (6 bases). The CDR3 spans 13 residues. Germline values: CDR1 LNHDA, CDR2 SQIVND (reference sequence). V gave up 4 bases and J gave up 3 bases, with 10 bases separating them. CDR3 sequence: CASSRDWNYEQYF. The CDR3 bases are TGTGCCAGTAGTAGGGACTGGAACTACGAGCAGTACTTC.

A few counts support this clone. CDR3 DNA: TGCGCCAGCAGCTTTGGACTAGCGGGGGGTCTAGAGACCCAGTACTTC. It translates to CASSFGLAGGLETQYF. The chain uses TRBV5-1 and TRBJ2-5; 14 nucleotides line up with TRBD2. J gave up 4 bases and V 2 bases, and 4 bases lay outside the gene matches. This CDR3 is 16 amino acids long. Germline CDR1 reads SGHRS; CDR2 reads YFSETQ.

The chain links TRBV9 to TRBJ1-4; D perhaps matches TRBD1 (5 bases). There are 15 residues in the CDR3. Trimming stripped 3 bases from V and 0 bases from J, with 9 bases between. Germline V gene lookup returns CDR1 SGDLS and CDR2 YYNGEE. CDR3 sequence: CASSARQSTNEKLFF. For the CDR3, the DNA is TGTGCCAGCAGCGCCCGACAGTCAACTAATGAAAAACTGTTTTTT.

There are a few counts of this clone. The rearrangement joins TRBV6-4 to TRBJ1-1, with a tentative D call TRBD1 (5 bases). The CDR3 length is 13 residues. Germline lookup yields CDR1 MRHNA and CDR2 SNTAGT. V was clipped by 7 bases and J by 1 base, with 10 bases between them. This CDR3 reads CASKGRSNTEAFF. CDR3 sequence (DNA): TGTGCCAGCAAGGGGCGTTCGAACACTGAAGCTTTCTTT.

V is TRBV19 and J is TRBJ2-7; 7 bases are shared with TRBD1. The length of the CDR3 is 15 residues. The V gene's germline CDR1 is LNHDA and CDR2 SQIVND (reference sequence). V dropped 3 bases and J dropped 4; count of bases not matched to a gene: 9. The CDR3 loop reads CASSIENRGPYEQYF. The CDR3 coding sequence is TGTGCCAGTAGTATCGAGAACAGGGGACCGTACGAGCAGTACTTC.

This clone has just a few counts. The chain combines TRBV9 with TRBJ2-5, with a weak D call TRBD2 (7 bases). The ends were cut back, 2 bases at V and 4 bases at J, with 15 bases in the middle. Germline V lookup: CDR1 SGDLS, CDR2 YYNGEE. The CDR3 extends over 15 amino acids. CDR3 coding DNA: TGTGCCAGCAGCGTTAGGGGGTGGGAGGGAGAGACCCAGTACTTC. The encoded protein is CASSVRGWEGETQYF.

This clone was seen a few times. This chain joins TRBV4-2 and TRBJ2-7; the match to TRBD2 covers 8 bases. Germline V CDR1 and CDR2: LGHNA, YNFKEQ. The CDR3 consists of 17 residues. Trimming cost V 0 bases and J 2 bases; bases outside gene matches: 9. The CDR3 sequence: CASSQEPTSGRAYEQYF. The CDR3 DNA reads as TGTGCCAGCAGCCAAGAGCCTACCAGCGGGAGAGCCTACGAGCAGTACTTC.

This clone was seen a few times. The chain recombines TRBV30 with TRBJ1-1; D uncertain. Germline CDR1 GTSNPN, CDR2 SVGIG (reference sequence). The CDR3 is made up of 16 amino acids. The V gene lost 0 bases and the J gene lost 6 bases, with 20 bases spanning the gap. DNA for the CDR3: TGTGCCTGGAGTGTCCGACCCGGGAGGGTGGTGGCTGAAGCTTTCTTT. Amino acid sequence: CAWSVRPGRVVAEAFF.

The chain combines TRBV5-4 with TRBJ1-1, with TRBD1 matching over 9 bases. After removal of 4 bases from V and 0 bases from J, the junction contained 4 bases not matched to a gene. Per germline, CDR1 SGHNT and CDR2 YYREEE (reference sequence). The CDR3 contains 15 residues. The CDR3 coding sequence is TGTGCCAGCAGCCAAGGACAGGGGATGAACACTGAAGCTTTCTTT. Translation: CASSQGQGMNTEAFF.

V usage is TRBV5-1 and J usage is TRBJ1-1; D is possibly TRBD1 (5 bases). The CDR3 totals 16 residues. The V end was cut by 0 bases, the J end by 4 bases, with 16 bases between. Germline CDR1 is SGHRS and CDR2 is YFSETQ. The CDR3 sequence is CASSLGDPNGGTEAFF. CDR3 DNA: TGCGCCAGCAGCTTGGGGGACCCAAACGGGGGCACTGAAGCTTTCTTT.

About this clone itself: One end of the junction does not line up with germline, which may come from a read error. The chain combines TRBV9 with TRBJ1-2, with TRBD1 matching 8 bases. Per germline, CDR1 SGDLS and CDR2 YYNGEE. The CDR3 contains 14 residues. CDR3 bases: TGTGCCAGCACCGTAGGAGGACAGGGTGGTGGCTACACCTTC. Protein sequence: CASTVGGQGGGYTF.

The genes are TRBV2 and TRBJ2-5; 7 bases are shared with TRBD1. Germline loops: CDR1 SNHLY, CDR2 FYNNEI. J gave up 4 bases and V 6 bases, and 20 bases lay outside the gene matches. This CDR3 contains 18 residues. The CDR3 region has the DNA TGTGCCAGCAGGTCGGGACAGATTAATTCAGGGAAGGTAGAGACCCAGTACTTC. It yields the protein CASRSGQINSGKVETQYF.

Here the CDR3 DNA reads TGCGCCAGCAGTGAGGATCCGACGGGGGAGCAGTACTTC. This gives the protein CASSEDPTGEQYF. The chain joins TRBV10-1 to TRBJ2-7, with D maybe TRBD2 (5 bases). Trimming removed 2 bases at V and 7 bases at J, with 12 bases between. Germline CDR1 WNHNN, CDR2 SYGVQD (reference sequence). The CDR3 runs 13 residues.

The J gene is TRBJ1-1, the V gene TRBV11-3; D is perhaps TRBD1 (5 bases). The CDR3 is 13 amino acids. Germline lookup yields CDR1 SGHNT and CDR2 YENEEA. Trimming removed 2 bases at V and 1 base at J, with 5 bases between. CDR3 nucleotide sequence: TGTGCCAGCAGCTTAAGGGGGAACACTGAAGCTTTCTTT. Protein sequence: CASSLRGNTEAFF.

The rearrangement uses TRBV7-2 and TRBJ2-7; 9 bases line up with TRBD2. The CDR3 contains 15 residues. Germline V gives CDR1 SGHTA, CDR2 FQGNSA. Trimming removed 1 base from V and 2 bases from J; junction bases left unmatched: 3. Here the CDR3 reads CASSLGLAETYEQYF. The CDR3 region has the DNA TGTGCCAGCAGCTTAGGACTAGCGGAGACCTACGAGCAGTACTTC.

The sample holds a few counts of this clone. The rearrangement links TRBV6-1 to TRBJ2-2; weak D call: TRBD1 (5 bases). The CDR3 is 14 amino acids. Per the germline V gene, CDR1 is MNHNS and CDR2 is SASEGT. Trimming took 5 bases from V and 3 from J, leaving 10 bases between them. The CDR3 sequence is CASSQGSDTGELFF. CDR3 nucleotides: TGTGCCAGCAGTCAGGGTAGTGACACCGGGGAGCTGTTTTTT.